Reported below is one T cell receptor (beta chain). Its antigen is not identified. The data derive from a study of post-analysis software for immune sequencing data. Across the study: Relapsing-remitting, secondary progressive and progressive-relapsing forms made up the multiple sclerosis disease courses. Findings and caveats of the study: Compared with controls, patients had more of about 5 TRBV segments, including TRBV5-6, TRBV5-1 and TRBV20-1.

Prepared TCR beta cDNA libraries contained unique molecular identifiers. Once roughly 0.85 to 11 million T cells were used, roughly 0.5 million cDNA molecules resulted. Using its own MiXCR run on the PCR reads, TCRdb lists one record per CDR3 protein. In the table there are fewer than 700,000 distinct CDR3 sequences, about 40% of which are singletons. CDR1 and CDR2 from the germline V gene are SGHAT and FQNNGV. Trimming removed 2 bases from V and 1 base from J, with 10 bases in between. The CDR3 is 15 residues long. The sequence came from a girl under 18 with multiple sclerosis. Sequenced: blood. The chain recombines TRBV11-2 with TRBJ2-3; D gene ambiguous. The CDR3 here is CASSLRRTRTDTQYF. Here the CDR3 DNA reads TGTGCCAGCAGCTTACGACGGACGCGCACAGATACGCAGTATTTT. Full variable domain (outside the CDR3, taken from reference TRBV11-2 and TRBJ2-3): EAGVAQSPRYKIIEKRQSVAFWCNPISGHATLYWYQQILGQGPKLLIQFQNNGVVDDSQLPKDRFSAERLKGVDSTLKIQPAKLEDSAVYLCASSLRRTRTDTQYFGPGTRLTVL.